The rows below give T cell receptor beta chains drawn from one sample of a study of identical twins. TCRdb redid the calling of the 5' RACE reads with MiXCR, one entry per CDR3 protein. The table records under 500,000 distinct CDR3 sequences, 13% to 15% of them present only once. In addition, the sample was reused for a study of yellow fever vaccine responses in identical twins.

The sample comprised CD4+ T cells sorted from blood. These receptors all stem from a woman in her late teens or twenties in good health. The CDR3 runs from the conserved cysteine through the conserved F or W. Each record gives: V gene, D gene, J gene, clone size, CDR3 protein, CDR3 DNA. The D gene is left open where the match is weak. Size is stated for part of the rows, as once, few or many counts, or as a class when the clone is expanded.

v_call: TRBV7-6; d_call: TRBD2; j_call: TRBJ2-1; clone_size: many; cdr3_aa: CASSIRSGGHYNEQFF; cdr3_nt: TGTGCCAGCAGCATCAGAAGCGGGGGGCACTACAATGAGCAGTTCTTC
v_call: TRBV20-1; d_call: TRBD2; j_call: TRBJ2-7; clone_size: .; cdr3_aa: CSARDRLGLAHEQYF; cdr3_nt: TGCAGTGCTAGAGATCGGTTGGGACTAGCGCACGAGCAGTACTTC
v_call: TRBV29-1; d_call: TRBD2; j_call: TRBJ2-1; clone_size: .; cdr3_aa: CSVGTSEANEQFF; cdr3_nt: TGCAGCGTGGGGACTAGCGAGGCAAATGAGCAGTTCTTC
v_call: TRBV19; d_call: .; j_call: TRBJ1-1; clone_size: .; cdr3_aa: CASSIEGSTEAFF; cdr3_nt: TGTGCCAGTAGTATAGAGGGGAGCACTGAAGCTTTCTTT
v_call: TRBV12-3/TRBV12-4; d_call: TRBD2; j_call: TRBJ2-1; clone_size: many; cdr3_aa: CASSWLGLAGANEQFF; cdr3_nt: TGTGCCAGCAGTTGGCTCGGACTAGCGGGAGCCAACGAGCAGTTCTTC
v_call: TRBV11-1; d_call: .; j_call: TRBJ2-7; clone_size: .; cdr3_aa: CASSLAGGHVEQYF; cdr3_nt: TGTGCCAGCAGCTTAGCGGGGGGGCATGTCGAGCAGTACTTC
v_call: TRBV6-2/TRBV6-3; d_call: .; j_call: TRBJ2-7; clone_size: few; cdr3_aa: CASRVQGLSYEQYF; cdr3_nt: TGTGCCAGCAGAGTACAGGGCCTCTCCTACGAGCAGTACTTC
v_call: TRBV12-3/TRBV12-4; d_call: .; j_call: TRBJ1-5; clone_size: many; cdr3_aa: CASRTDLNQPQHF; cdr3_nt: TGTGCCAGCAGGACAGATCTCAATCAGCCCCAGCATTTT
v_call: TRBV4-2; d_call: TRBD1; j_call: TRBJ2-7; clone_size: .; cdr3_aa: CASSQAGQGGNEQYF; cdr3_nt: TGTGCCAGCAGCCAAGCCGGACAGGGTGGCAACGAGCAGTACTTC
v_call: TRBV24-1; d_call: .; j_call: TRBJ2-1; clone_size: .; cdr3_aa: CATSDSLRRPTSSYNEQFF; cdr3_nt: TGTGCCACCAGTGATTCGCTCCGTCGGCCGACCAGCTCCTACAATGAGCAGTTCTTC
v_call: TRBV11-2; d_call: TRBD1; j_call: TRBJ2-3; clone_size: .; cdr3_aa: CASSSRGTGGIDTQYF; cdr3_nt: TGTGCCAGCAGCTCACGAGGGACAGGGGGCATAGATACGCAGTATTTT
v_call: TRBV20-1; d_call: .; j_call: TRBJ2-2; clone_size: few; cdr3_aa: CSASLQGSENTGELFF; cdr3_nt: TGCAGTGCTTCACTCCAGGGGAGCGAGAACACCGGGGAGCTGTTTTTT
v_call: TRBV20-1; d_call: .; j_call: TRBJ2-7; clone_size: .; cdr3_aa: CSAEDGRSSYEQYF; cdr3_nt: TGCAGTGCTGAGGACGGTCGCAGCTCCTACGAGCAGTACTTC
v_call: TRBV5-1; d_call: TRBD2; j_call: TRBJ2-5; clone_size: many; cdr3_aa: CASSHGLAGGKETQYF; cdr3_nt: TGCGCCAGCAGCCATGGACTAGCGGGAGGGAAGGAGACCCAGTACTTC
v_call: TRBV5-6; d_call: TRBD1; j_call: TRBJ2-3; clone_size: many; cdr3_aa: CASSRGQGEGDTQYF; cdr3_nt: TGTGCCAGCAGCCGTGGACAGGGGGAAGGAGATACGCAGTATTTT
v_call: TRBV6-6; d_call: .; j_call: TRBJ1-1; clone_size: .; cdr3_aa: CASSRNEGTEAFF; cdr3_nt: TGTGCCAGCAGTAGGAATGAAGGCACTGAAGCTTTCTTT
v_call: TRBV6-1; d_call: TRBD1; j_call: TRBJ2-3; clone_size: few; cdr3_aa: CASSEAGDRDFDTQYF; cdr3_nt: TGTGCCAGCAGTGAAGCGGGAGACAGGGATTTCGATACGCAGTATTTT
v_call: TRBV5-1; d_call: TRBD1; j_call: TRBJ2-1; clone_size: .; cdr3_aa: CASSLSLGTGVVEQFF; cdr3_nt: TGCGCCAGCAGCTTGAGTTTAGGGACAGGGGTAGTAGAGCAGTTCTTC
v_call: TRBV20-1; d_call: TRBD2; j_call: TRBJ2-2; clone_size: .; cdr3_aa: CSAAGTTNTGELFF; cdr3_nt: TGCAGTGCCGCAGGGACTACGAACACCGGGGAGCTGTTTTTT
v_call: TRBV24-1; d_call: .; j_call: TRBJ2-1; clone_size: many; cdr3_aa: CATSDGPNEQFF; cdr3_nt: TGTGCCACCAGTGACGGACCCAATGAGCAGTTCTTC
v_call: TRBV5-1; d_call: .; j_call: TRBJ1-1; clone_size: .; cdr3_aa: CASRPTDSNTEAFF; cdr3_nt: TGCGCCAGCCGACCAACGGACAGCAACACTGAAGCTTTCTTT
v_call: TRBV12-5; d_call: TRBD1; j_call: TRBJ2-3; clone_size: .; cdr3_aa: CASGRGTGFDDTQYF; cdr3_nt: TGTGCTAGTGGACGCGGGACAGGGTTTGATGATACGCAGTATTTT
v_call: TRBV2; d_call: .; j_call: TRBJ2-6; clone_size: .; cdr3_aa: CASSEYGSSGANVLTF; cdr3_nt: TGTGCCAGCAGTGAATATGGAAGCTCTGGGGCCAACGTCCTGACTTTC
v_call: TRBV2; d_call: .; j_call: TRBJ2-5; clone_size: many; cdr3_aa: CASSLSGTQYF; cdr3_nt: TGTGCCAGCAGTTTGAGTGGGACCCAGTACTTC
v_call: TRBV21-1; d_call: .; j_call: TRBJ2-5; clone_size: few; cdr3_aa: CASSKDREYQETQYF; cdr3_nt: TGTGCCAGCAGCAAAGACAGAGAGTACCAAGAGACCCAGTACTTC
v_call: TRBV12-3/TRBV12-4; d_call: .; j_call: TRBJ2-3; clone_size: .; cdr3_aa: CAIKKGDTQYF; cdr3_nt: TGTGCCATCAAAAAGGGAGATACGCAGTATTTT
v_call: TRBV7-9; d_call: TRBD1; j_call: TRBJ2-1; clone_size: .; cdr3_aa: CASSFRQGPYNEQFF; cdr3_nt: TGTGCCAGCAGCTTCCGACAGGGGCCCTACAATGAGCAGTTCTTC
v_call: TRBV15; d_call: .; j_call: TRBJ2-3; clone_size: few; cdr3_aa: CATSRDRKDTQYF; cdr3_nt: TGTGCCACCAGCAGAGATCGCAAAGATACGCAGTATTTT
v_call: TRBV6-2/TRBV6-3; d_call: .; j_call: TRBJ2-7; clone_size: few; cdr3_aa: CASSTTSDRPSSYEQYF; cdr3_nt: TGTGCCAGCAGTACCACCTCCGACAGGCCCAGTTCCTACGAGCAGTACTTC
v_call: TRBV5-1; d_call: TRBD1; j_call: TRBJ1-2; clone_size: .; cdr3_aa: CASTTGTGGAGGYTF; cdr3_nt: TGCGCCAGCACTACCGGGACAGGGGGCGCGGGAGGCTACACCTTC
v_call: TRBV6-1; d_call: .; j_call: TRBJ2-1; clone_size: .; cdr3_aa: CASSEVGAGYNEQFF; cdr3_nt: TGTGCCAGCAGTGAAGTGGGAGCCGGCTACAATGAGCAGTTCTTC
v_call: TRBV15; d_call: TRBD2; j_call: TRBJ2-5; clone_size: few; cdr3_aa: CATSRDKVAGQQETQYF; cdr3_nt: TGTGCCACCAGCAGAGATAAAGTAGCGGGACAACAAGAGACCCAGTACTTC
v_call: TRBV30; d_call: .; j_call: TRBJ2-3; clone_size: .; cdr3_aa: CAWSVKGDTQYF; cdr3_nt: TGTGCCTGGAGTGTGAAAGGAGATACGCAGTATTTT
v_call: TRBV29-1; d_call: .; j_call: TRBJ2-3; clone_size: .; cdr3_aa: CSVEPGARDTQYF; cdr3_nt: TGCAGCGTTGAACCTGGGGCGAGAGATACGCAGTATTTT
v_call: TRBV4-2; d_call: TRBD2; j_call: TRBJ2-1; clone_size: many; cdr3_aa: CASSQDAGGGEQFF; cdr3_nt: TGTGCCAGCAGCCAAGATGCGGGGGGGGGTGAGCAGTTCTTC
v_call: TRBV4-2; d_call: .; j_call: TRBJ1-2; clone_size: few; cdr3_aa: CASSQVGVNYGYTF; cdr3_nt: TGTGCCAGCAGCCAAGTGGGTGTTAACTATGGCTACACCTTC
v_call: TRBV6-4; d_call: TRBD1; j_call: TRBJ1-1; clone_size: few; cdr3_aa: CASRDGQGSTAFF; cdr3_nt: TGTGCCAGCAGGGACGGACAGGGTAGCACAGCTTTCTTT
v_call: TRBV3-1; d_call: .; j_call: TRBJ2-7; clone_size: many; cdr3_aa: CASSRSGSYEQYF; cdr3_nt: TGTGCCAGCAGTCGAAGCGGATCCTACGAGCAGTACTTC
v_call: TRBV28; d_call: .; j_call: TRBJ2-5; clone_size: .; cdr3_aa: CASSPSDLSVTQYF; cdr3_nt: TGTGCCAGCAGTCCCAGTGATCTGAGCGTGACCCAGTACTTC
v_call: TRBV28; d_call: TRBD2; j_call: TRBJ2-3; clone_size: .; cdr3_aa: CASSRNSPGRVSTDTQYF; cdr3_nt: TGTGCCAGCAGCCGAAATAGCCCGGGGAGGGTGAGCACAGATACGCAGTATTTT
v_call: TRBV10-3; d_call: TRBD1; j_call: TRBJ2-7; clone_size: .; cdr3_aa: CAISQTGGGYEQYF; cdr3_nt: TGTGCCATCAGTCAGACAGGGGGCGGCTACGAGCAGTACTTC
v_call: TRBV28; d_call: .; j_call: TRBJ1-5; clone_size: many; cdr3_aa: CASTRVGVGQPQHF; cdr3_nt: TGTGCCAGCACCCGGGTGGGAGTTGGTCAGCCCCAGCATTTT
v_call: TRBV3-1; d_call: TRBD1; j_call: TRBJ2-2; clone_size: .; cdr3_aa: CASSQARGRTGELFF; cdr3_nt: TGTGCCAGCAGCCAGGCGAGGGGGCGCACCGGGGAGCTGTTTTTT
v_call: TRBV12-3/TRBV12-4; d_call: .; j_call: TRBJ1-2; clone_size: few; cdr3_aa: CASSWITGVGRDGYTF; cdr3_nt: TGTGCCAGCAGTTGGATTACAGGAGTGGGTAGGGATGGCTACACCTTC
v_call: TRBV9; d_call: TRBD2; j_call: TRBJ2-3; clone_size: .; cdr3_aa: CASSSPSAPGLAGTDTQYF; cdr3_nt: TGTGCCAGCAGCAGCCCATCAGCGCCAGGACTAGCGGGCACAGATACGCAGTATTTT
v_call: TRBV6-1; d_call: TRBD1; j_call: TRBJ2-7; clone_size: few; cdr3_aa: CASTTGQGAYEQYF; cdr3_nt: TGTGCCAGCACCACGGGACAGGGGGCCTACGAGCAGTACTTC
v_call: TRBV11-2; d_call: TRBD1; j_call: TRBJ2-3; clone_size: .; cdr3_aa: CASSLYLLYGTADSTDTQYF; cdr3_nt: TGTGCCAGCAGCTTATACCTCTTGTATGGGACAGCCGACAGCACAGATACGCAGTATTTT
v_call: TRBV28; d_call: .; j_call: TRBJ2-3; clone_size: many; cdr3_aa: CASTEPRGFSTDTQYF; cdr3_nt: TGTGCCAGCACGGAGCCGCGGGGATTTAGCACAGATACGCAGTATTTT
v_call: TRBV20-1; d_call: TRBD2; j_call: TRBJ2-3; clone_size: .; cdr3_aa: CSARGLAGVADTQYF; cdr3_nt: TGCAGTGCTAGGGGACTAGCGGGGGTAGCGGATACGCAGTATTTT
v_call: TRBV27; d_call: TRBD2; j_call: TRBJ2-7; clone_size: many; cdr3_aa: CASGTSGFSSYEQYF; cdr3_nt: TGTGCCAGCGGGACTAGCGGCTTCAGCTCCTACGAGCAGTACTTC
v_call: TRBV24-1; d_call: TRBD1; j_call: TRBJ2-2; clone_size: many; cdr3_aa: CATSDPGTGGGGELFF; cdr3_nt: TGTGCCACCAGTGATCCCGGGACAGGGGGCGGCGGGGAGCTGTTTTTT
v_call: TRBV5-1; d_call: TRBD1; j_call: TRBJ1-4; clone_size: .; cdr3_aa: CASSQTAGGGNEKLFF; cdr3_nt: TGCGCCAGCAGCCAGACCGCAGGGGGAGGGAATGAAAAACTGTTTTTT
v_call: TRBV7-2; d_call: .; j_call: TRBJ1-5; clone_size: .; cdr3_aa: CASSSGASNQPQHF; cdr3_nt: TGTGCCAGCAGCTCCGGGGCGAGCAATCAGCCCCAGCATTTT
v_call: TRBV5-5; d_call: .; j_call: TRBJ2-1; clone_size: .; cdr3_aa: CASSLAWERSYNEQFF; cdr3_nt: TGTGCCAGCAGCTTGGCATGGGAGCGCTCCTACAATGAGCAGTTCTTC
v_call: TRBV20-1; d_call: .; j_call: TRBJ2-2; clone_size: .; cdr3_aa: CSARPGTDTGELFF; cdr3_nt: TGCAGTGCTAGACCCGGGACTGACACCGGGGAGCTGTTTTTT